The next 14 T cell receptor beta chains were all read from a single sample in a study of CD8 T cells in ankylosing spondylitis. Study conclusions and caveats: A motif in TCR beta, a set of under 10 highly homologous variants, appeared characteristic of ankylosing spondylitis blood.

Their antigen targets remain unknown. TCRdb independently ran MiXCR on the 5' RACE reads; one entry per CDR3 protein. This sample has roughly 350,000 distinct CDR3 sequences, with roughly 8% found just once. Sequences were obtained from blood, either unsorted or a sorted T cell fraction (not recorded which). All receptors derive from a male donor with ankylosing spondylitis.

This clonotype showed up just a few times. The chain couples TRBV5-1 to TRBJ2-3; 12 bases fit TRBD2. J lost 2 bases, V lost 4 bases, and 5 bases had no gene match. CDR1 and CDR2 (germline): SGHRS, YFSETQ. The CDR3 is made up of 16 amino acids. The CDR3: CASSIGLAGFTDTQYF. CDR3 DNA sequence: TGCGCCAGCAGCATAGGACTAGCGGGGTTCACAGATACGCAGTATTTT.

This chain links TRBV5-1 with TRBJ2-1; D perhaps matches TRBD1 (5 bases). Per the germline V gene, CDR1 is SGHRS and CDR2 is YFSETQ. Trimming pared 2 bases from V and 12 bases from J, leaving 9 bases between. The CDR3 length is 11 residues. The CDR3: CASSFSQGQFF. The CDR3 DNA follows: TGCGCCAGCAGCTTTTCCCAGGGGCAGTTCTTC.

The V gene is TRBV18, the J gene TRBJ1-4; no firm D call. V dropped 3 bases and J dropped 8 bases, with 7 bases sitting between them. The length of the CDR3 is 12 residues. The germline V gene encodes CDR1 KGHSH and CDR2 LQKENI. CDR3 region: CASSPLPEKLFF. CDR3 DNA sequence: TGTGCCAGCTCACCCCTTCCAGAAAAACTGTTTTTT.

This clonotype was seen at least ten times. The chain employs TRBV7-7 and TRBJ2-1; TRBD2 aligns across 13 bases. V was pared by 2 bases and J by 10 bases, with 14 bases of the junction left unmatched. CDR1 SSHAT and CDR2 FNYEAQ come from the germline V gene (reference sequence). There are 18 residues in the CDR3. The CDR3 sequence is CASSLTPFTSGRAREQFF. Written as DNA, the CDR3 is TGTGCCAGCAGCTTAACCCCCTTCACTAGCGGGAGGGCAAGGGAGCAGTTCTTC.

The CDR3: CASSLRLGGGTDTQYF. CDR3 nucleotides: TGTGCCAGCAGCCTTCGACTAGGTGGAGGTACAGATACGCAGTATTTT. The chain couples TRBV7-2 to TRBJ2-3, with D possibly matching TRBD2 (6 bases). The CDR3 sequence is 16 residues long. The germline CDR1 and CDR2 sequences are SGHTA and FQGNSA. The V gene lost 5 bases and the J gene lost 3 bases, with 18 bases spanning the gap.

The chain has TRBV7-3 and TRBJ2-5; D remains unclear. Trimming shortened V by 5 bases and J by 1 base, and 14 bases separated the two germline ends. The CDR3 totals 15 residues. The V gene's germline CDR1 is SGHTA and CDR2 FQGTGA. The CDR3 sequence: CASSPPGASQETQYF. Here the CDR3 DNA reads TGTGCCAGCAGCCCCCCCGGTGCGAGCCAAGAGACCCAGTACTTC.

The chain links TRBV6-2 or TRBV6-3 to TRBJ1-4; D is uncertain. V gave up 5 bases and J gave up 5 bases, with 15 bases separating them. Germline loops: CDR1 MNHEY, CDR2 SVGEGT. The CDR3 sequence is 15 residues long. In nucleotides, the CDR3 is TGTGCCAGCAGTCGTGCGACCGGGCGGAATGAAAAACTGTTTTTT. This translates into CASSRATGRNEKLFF.

The rearrangement joins TRBV11-2 to TRBJ2-2; D gene unclear. The length of the CDR3 is 14 residues. Deletions cut 1 base from V and 5 bases from J, with 8 bases between. Germline V lookup: CDR1 SGHAT, CDR2 FQNNGV. The CDR3 DNA reads TGTGCCAGCAGCTTAGTTCCAGCGACCGGGGAGCTGTTTTTT. It specifies CASSLVPATGELFF.

At least ten counts were recorded for this clonotype. This rearrangement joins TRBV28 to TRBJ1-6; 7 nucleotides align to TRBD1. The CDR3 consists of 16 residues. Trimming cost V 9 bases and J 8 bases; bases outside gene matches: 16. CDR1 and CDR2 (germline): MDHEN, SYDVKM. Here the CDR3 reads CASSKGGQLWDSPLHF. The CDR3 DNA is TGTGCCAGTTCAAAGGGGGGACAGCTTTGGGATTCACCCCTCCACTTT.

This clonotype was counted between two and nine times. This chain joins TRBV18 and TRBJ2-7; the D is unclear. Per germline, CDR1 KGHSH and CDR2 LQKENI. Trimming left V 6 bases short and J 2 bases short, with 14 bases between. This CDR3 is built from 14 residues. CDR3 sequence reads: CASSPTAEAYEQYF. In DNA, the CDR3 is TGTGCCAGCTCGCCCACGGCCGAGGCCTACGAGCAGTACTTC.

The J gene is TRBJ2-1, the V gene TRBV12-3 or TRBV12-4; possibly TRBD1 or TRBD2 for D (5 bases each). CDR3 length: 17 residues. With 2 bases removed from V and 2 bases from J, the gap between germline ends came to 16 bases. The CDR3 DNA follows: TGTGCCAGCAGTTTATCGGTATTACGGGGCACCTACAATGAGCAGTTCTTC. Its translation: CASSLSVLRGTYNEQFF.

The chain joins TRBV15 to TRBJ1-2; a possible D gene is TRBD1 (6 bases). Germline CDR1 LNHNV, CDR2 YYDKDF (reference sequence). This CDR3 region has 18 residues. The V end was cut by 1 base, the J end by 0 bases, with 18 bases between. This CDR3 reads CATSRGEGQRIANYGYTF. The CDR3 bases are TGTGCCACCAGCAGAGGGGAAGGACAGAGAATTGCTAACTATGGCTACACCTTC.

This clonotype was seen a few times. The chain combines TRBV6-1 with TRBJ2-5; the D is unclear. Germline V CDR1 and CDR2: MNHNS, SASEGT. The CDR3 extends over 15 amino acids. The germline V and J ends were trimmed by 11 bases and 1 base, with 20 bases remaining between them. CDR3 DNA: TGTGCCGCACACGCCATGTCGCCCGGCCAAGAGACCCAGTACTTC. It yields the protein CAAHAMSPGQETQYF.

This chain links TRBV5-1 with TRBJ2-7, with 12 bases aligning to TRBD1. The ends lost 4 bases at V and 4 bases at J; junction bases unmatched: 3. The CDR3 is made up of 14 amino acids. CDR1 and CDR2 from the germline V gene are SGHRS and YFSETQ. The CDR3 sequence is CASSGTGGLYEQYF. CDR3 DNA: TGCGCCAGCAGCGGGACAGGGGGCTTGTACGAGCAGTACTTC.